This T cell receptor (beta chain) was observed in a study of T cell responses to AZD1222 COVID-19 vaccine. Study-wide points: Variant regions that are unmutated are reportedly the target of nearly half of spike-specific TCRs. Compared with day 0, the breadth and depth of the Spike-specific TCR repertoire rose significantly after two doses of AZD1222. White British people made up most donors, females outnumbered males, and clonal diversity was possibly underestimated.

Measured with immunoSEQ multiplex PCR; TCRdb has only the in-frame clones, and not every one. Of some 83,000 clones in the sample, around 90% were seen once. Comments on this clone: Its cognate antigen is unknown.

This CDR3 region has 12 residues. From germline, CDR1 is LNHDA and CDR2 SQIVND (reference sequence). Trimming cost V 3 bases and J 5 bases, with 7 bases left between them. The sample here was peripheral blood, taken on day 0 of AZD1222 vaccination. The chain links TRBV19 to TRBJ1-1; no definite D call. The sequence was obtained from an adult in good health. CDR3 region: CASSIWGTEAFF. The CDR3 DNA reads as TGTGCCAGTAGTATTTGGGGAACTGAAGCTTTCTTT.